The following is a TCR beta chain sequence with its context. This sample is part of a study of CD8 T cells in Susac syndrome. The CDR3 has 11 amino acids. Looked up from germline, CDR1 is KGHDR and CDR2 is SFDVKD. Trimming pared 0 bases from V and 9 bases from J, leaving 2 bases between. Random hexamers were used to reverse transcribe an amount of 0.5 to 1 ug RNA. TCRdb independently ran MiXCR on the immunoSEQ multiplex PCR reads; one entry per CDR3 protein. The repertoire holds fewer than 250,000 distinct CDR3 sequences, approximately 90% seen once, with approximately 0.13% in the top ten. J is TRBJ2-1 and V is TRBV24-1; D remains unclear. The source of this sequence is a human donor with multiple sclerosis. The source material was CD8+ T cells from PBMCs. CDR3: CATSDLGEQFF. In DNA form, the CDR3 reads TGTGCCACCAGTGATTTGGGTGAGCAGTTCTTC.